What follows are 14 T cell receptor beta chains derived from one specimen sequenced in a study of blood T cell repertoires in COVID-19. Clones were read by immunoSEQ multiplex PCR, and TCRdb kept only the in-frame ones, dropping some. Of about 460,000 clones listed, roughly nine tenths are singletons. Sequenced input: PBMCs or T cells enriched from blood (not recorded which). These receptors were obtained from a woman aged 55-69 years who had recovered from COVID-19.

The rearrangement uses TRBV7-2 and TRBJ1-5; a weak D match, TRBD1 (6 bases). Trimming cost V 3 bases and J 3 bases, with 18 bases left between them. Germline values: CDR1 SGHTA, CDR2 FQGNSA. This CDR3 is 17 amino acids long. The DNA of the CDR3 is TGTGCCAGCAGCTTTACAGGGTACATGGACTTCAATCAGCCCCAGCATTTT. The encoded protein is CASSFTGYMDFNQPQHF.

This clone was observed a handful of times. The chain carries TRBV27 and TRBJ2-1; D gene unclear. The CDR3 runs to 13 residues. V was clipped by 2 bases and J by 4 bases, with 6 bases between them. CDR1 and CDR2 (germline): MNHEY, SMNVEV (reference sequence). The CDR3 sequence: CASSLNPYNEQFF. The CDR3 DNA is TGTGCCAGCAGTTTAAATCCTTACAATGAGCAGTTCTTC.

J is TRBJ2-2 and V is TRBV10-3; 10 nucleotides match TRBD1. The CDR3 totals 13 residues. The junction had 2 bases not matched to a gene; V was cut back by 8 bases and J by 5 bases. Germline CDR1 is ENHRY and CDR2 is SYGVKD. For the CDR3, the DNA is TGTGCCATCTCGGGACAGGGGACCGGGGAGCTGTTTTTT. It encodes CAISGQGTGELFF.

The chain has TRBV6-5 and TRBJ1-1; 10 bases fit TRBD1. Germline V CDR1 and CDR2: MNHEY, SVGAGI. V dropped 2 bases and J dropped 4; count of bases not matched to a gene: 7. CDR3 size: 16 residues. The CDR3 is CASSYGFGTGVTEAFF. The DNA for the CDR3 is TGTGCCAGCAGTTACGGTTTCGGGACAGGGGTCACTGAAGCTTTCTTT.

A few counts support this clone. The chain recombines TRBV18 with TRBJ1-5; D gene unclear. Germline lookup yields CDR1 KGHSH and CDR2 LQKENI. V was trimmed by 2 bases and J by 4 bases, leaving 9 bases between them. The length of the CDR3 is 14 residues. The CDR3 nucleotides read TGTGCCAGCTCACCAGGGCGGGGTAATCAGCCCCAGCATTTT. This translates into CASSPGRGNQPQHF. The variable domain in full, with the rest retrieved from reference TRBV18 and TRBJ1-5, is NAGVMQNPRHLVRRRGQEARLRCSPMKGHSHVYWYRQLPEEGLKFMVYLQKENIIDESGMPKERFSAEFPKEGPSILRIQQVVRGDSAAYFCASSPGRGNQPQHFGDGTRLSIL.

The gene calls are TRBV14 and TRBJ2-5; no firm D call. CDR1 is SGHDN, CDR2 FVKESK, per germline. With 1 base removed from V and 0 bases from J, the gap between germline ends came to 9 bases. CDR3 length: 15 amino acids. The CDR3 coding sequence is TGTGCCAGCAGCCAAGGGGCAATGTACCAAGAGACCCAGTACTTC. Its translation: CASSQGAMYQETQYF.

This chain links TRBV7-2 with TRBJ1-2; D remains ambiguous. V was trimmed by 1 base and J by 8 bases, leaving 8 bases between them. Germline CDR1 is SGHTA and CDR2 is FQGNSA. This CDR3 is built from 12 residues. The CDR3 reads CASSLVVRGYTF. CDR3 coding DNA: TGTGCCAGCAGCTTAGTAGTTCGGGGCTACACCTTC.

The chain couples TRBV29-1 to TRBJ1-2; D gene ambiguous. V gave up 7 bases and J gave up 8 bases, with 17 bases separating them. The germline gives CDR1 SQVTM, CDR2 ANQGSEA. The CDR3 spans 12 residues. This CDR3 reads CSAPDFAGGYTF. Here the CDR3 DNA reads TGCAGCGCCCCAGATTTTGCGGGAGGCTACACCTTC.

This chain joins TRBV7-6 and TRBJ2-3, with TRBD1 matching 9 bases. The CDR3 totals 15 residues. Germline trimming cut 1 base from V and 5 bases from J; bases unmatched to any gene: 4. Germline assignment: CDR1 SGHVS and CDR2 FNYEAQ. CDR3 residues: CASSLGGTGQDTQYF. The CDR3 nucleotides are TGTGCCAGCAGCTTAGGCGGGACAGGGCAAGATACGCAGTATTTT.

V gene TRBV3-1 (or the pseudogene TRBV3-2) combines with J gene TRBJ2-7; 7 bases fit TRBD1. The germline V gene encodes CDR1 LGHDT and CDR2 YNNKEL (reference sequence). Trimming cost V 0 bases and J 10 bases; bases outside gene matches: 9. The CDR3 is made up of 14 amino acids. The CDR3 protein is CASSQDLGQAIQYV. The CDR3 DNA is TGTGCCAGCAGCCAAGATCTAGGACAGGCCATCCAGTACGTC.

The rearrangement joins TRBV29-1 to TRBJ2-7; a possible D gene is TRBD2 (5 bases). The germline gives CDR1 SQVTM, CDR2 ANQGSEA. This CDR3 has 11 residues. V was cut by 5 bases and J by 3 bases, with 8 bases left in between. CDR3 nucleotides: TGCAGCGTTCCGGGGAGCTACGAGCAGTACGTC. It encodes CSVPGSYEQYV.

The chain combines TRBV21-1 with TRBJ2-7; the tabulated D call, TRBD2, remains unverified against the DNA. TRBV21-1 is a listed pseudogene. The CDR3 is made up of 13 amino acids. CDR3 residues: CASKAGVFYEQYV. The CDR3 DNA reads TGTGCCAGCAAGGCCGGAGTCTTCTACGAGCAGTACGTC.

This clone came up once. This chain joins TRBV6-1 and TRBJ1-5; 7 positions agree with TRBD1. Germline V gives CDR1 MNHNS, CDR2 SASEGT. With V trimmed by 1 base and J by 5 bases, 8 bases remained unmatched. CDR3 size: 16 residues. The CDR3 protein is CASSEGAGGVYQPQHF. CDR3 DNA sequence: TGTGCCAGCAGTGAAGGGGCAGGGGGTGTGTATCAGCCCCAGCATTTT.

This rearrangement joins TRBV7-9 to TRBJ2-5, with 10 bases fitting TRBD2. Germline CDR1 SEHNR, CDR2 FQNEAQ (reference sequence). Unmatched junction bases numbered 3, after V lost 5 bases and J lost 0 bases. The CDR3 is 15 residues long. CDR3 in DNA: TGTGCCAGCAGCGCTAGCGGGGGTTACCAAGAGACCCAGTACTTC. Translated: CASSASGGYQETQYF.